Listed below are T cell receptor beta chains from one sample, sequenced in a study of cytomegalovirus exposure and HLA in healthy donors. The data were produced by immunoSEQ multiplex PCR, yet TCRdb's version contains in-frame clones alone and is incomplete. Among fewer than 150,000 clones listed, around 82% were seen once. The sample taken for sequencing was PBMCs. All receptors come from a man aged 40-49 years in good health and CMV-seropositive. The CDR3 runs from the conserved cysteine through the conserved F or W. D genes are given only for firm matches. Size tells how often a clone was seen (once, few, many) or the class of an expanded clone, and some rows leave it out.

TGTGCCAGCAACTCCGGGGAGACCCAGTACTTC,CASNSGETQYF,TRBV2,.,11,.,TRBJ2-5
TGTGCCAGCAGTTACTCCCGGCGGCAGAGCATCTATGGCTACACCTTC,CASSYSRRQSIYGYTF,TRBV6-5,.,16,.,TRBJ1-2
TGTGCCAGCAGCTTAATCTTGGCCAGGGGCTATGGCTACACCTTC,CASSLILARGYGYTF,TRBV13,.,15,.,TRBJ1-2
TGCAGCGTGCAGGGGGTCCGCCTCTACGAGCAGTACTTC,CSVQGVRLYEQYF,TRBV29-1,.,13,TRBD1,TRBJ2-7
TGTGCCAGCAGCTTAGATGAAACAGGGATATACAATGAGCAGTTCTTC,CASSLDETGIYNEQFF,TRBV11-2,.,16,.,TRBJ2-1
TGTGCCAGCAGTTATGGACTAGCGACTAAGCAGTTCTTC,CASSYGLATKQFF,TRBV6-5,.,13,TRBD2,TRBJ2-1
TGTGCCAGCTCACCACGGGTTGAGGGCTCCTATGGCTACACCTTC,CASSPRVEGSYGYTF,TRBV18,.,15,.,TRBJ1-2
TGTGCCAGCAGTGAAACCGCACAGAGCCTGTTTGAAAAACTGTTTTTT,CASSETAQSLFEKLFF,TRBV6-1,.,16,.,TRBJ1-4
TGTGCCAGCAGCCCCCTTGAGGCTACTTTAGTAAAGACCCAGTACTTC,CASSPLEATLVKTQYF,TRBV7-2,.,16,.,TRBJ2-5
TGTGCCAGCAGCTGGGGTTCGGGGGCCTACGAGCAGTACTTC,CASSWGSGAYEQYF,TRBV5-6,.,14,.,TRBJ2-7
TGTGCCAGCAGTTCTCAGAACAGCTATGGCTACACCTTC,CASSSQNSYGYTF,TRBV6-5,.,13,.,TRBJ1-2
TGTGCCAGCGGCATTGGCGGCAACAATGAGCAGTTCTTC,CASGIGGNNEQFF,TRBV4-2,.,13,.,TRBJ2-1
TGCAGCGTTGAAGAGCCCGGGACTATTACTTCCTACGAGCAGTACTTC,CSVEEPGTITSYEQYF,TRBV29-1,.,16,TRBD2,TRBJ2-7
TGTGCCAGCAGTTACTACGGACAGGGGATTGAAAAACTGTTTTTT,CASSYYGQGIEKLFF,TRBV6-6,.,15,TRBD1,TRBJ1-4
TGTGCCAGTAGTATAGTACTAGCGGGATCCTACAATGAGCAGTTCTTC,CASSIVLAGSYNEQFF,TRBV19,.,16,TRBD2,TRBJ2-1
TGTGCCAGCAGAGCCGGGAGGCTTCAAACAGAATCGGATTTT,CASRAGRLQTESDF,TRBV7-9,.,14,.,TRBJ1-3
TGTGCCAGCAGTTTTAGGGGAAACGAGCAGTACTTC,CASSFRGNEQYF,TRBV28,.,12,.,TRBJ2-7
TGTGCCAGCAGCTTGGTCAATGGGGCGGAGTTGGACTTC,CASSLVNGAELDF,TRBV7-9,.,13,.,TRBJ2-7
TGTGCCAGCAGCCCAGCGCCGAATCAGCCCCAGCATTTT,CASSPAPNQPQHF,TRBV5-4,once,13,.,TRBJ1-5
TGTGCCAGCAGCCAGGGGCAGAACACTGAAGCTTTCTTT,CASSQGQNTEAFF,TRBV6-5,.,13,.,TRBJ1-1
TGTGCCAGCTCCCGCCGGGACAGGGAATACGAGCAGTACTTC,CASSRRDREYEQYF,TRBV5-6,.,14,TRBD1,TRBJ2-7
TGTGCCAGCGGGGGCAGAGCTGTCACTGAAGCTTTCTTT,CASGGRAVTEAFF,TRBV28,.,13,.,TRBJ1-1
TGCGCCAGCAGCTTGATCATGAACACTGAAGCTTTCTTT,CASSLIMNTEAFF,TRBV5-1,.,13,.,TRBJ1-1
TGTGCCAGCAGTCCGACGGGACTAGCGGGGGATGAGCAGTTCTTC,CASSPTGLAGDEQFF,TRBV6-5,.,15,TRBD2,TRBJ2-1
TGTGCCAGCAGCTTGGATCACAGTACTGAAGCTTTCTTT,CASSLDHSTEAFF,TRBV5-8,.,13,.,TRBJ1-1
TGTGCCAGCAGCCCCGGGACTAGCGGGAGTCGAGAGACCCAGTACTTC,CASSPGTSGSRETQYF,TRBV9,.,16,TRBD2,TRBJ2-5
TGTGCTAGTGGTTTGGCCGGACTTAAATGGGACACGACCTCCTACGAGCAGTACTTC,CASGLAGLKWDTTSYEQYF,TRBV12-5,.,19,.,TRBJ2-7
TGCGCCAGCAGCCAAGATTCAGGGGACTATGGCTACACCTTC,CASSQDSGDYGYTF,TRBV4-1,.,14,.,TRBJ1-2
TGTGCCAGCCAGGGACAGTATAATTCACCCCTCCACTTT,CASQGQYNSPLHF,TRBV27,.,13,TRBD1,TRBJ1-6
TGTGCCAGCAGCTTAGAGTGGGACAGGGAGGGGGAGACCCAGTACTTC,CASSLEWDREGETQYF,TRBV7-9,.,16,TRBD1,TRBJ2-5
TGTGCCAGCAGCCCGATGACAGGAAACACCGGGGAGCTGTTTTTT,CASSPMTGNTGELFF,TRBV7-2,.,15,.,TRBJ2-2
TGCGCCAGCAGCTTGGAACCTATAGGGGTATTGTATGGCGAAAAACTGTTTTTT,CASSLEPIGVLYGEKLFF,TRBV5-1,.,18,.,TRBJ1-4
TGTGCCAGTAGTAGGGGGCTCGTCCGTAACACCGGGGAGCTGTTTTTT,CASSRGLVRNTGELFF,TRBV19,.,16,.,TRBJ2-2
TGTGCCAGCAGCTTGGAGGCAGGGGATAAAGTTCACACCTTC,CASSLEAGDKVHTF,TRBV5-4,few,14,.,TRBJ1-2